This is a list of T cell receptor beta chains from one sample in a study of cytomegalovirus exposure and HLA in healthy donors. The assay was immunoSEQ multiplex PCR, and TCRdb's table has in-frame clones only and misses some. The repertoire includes more than 95,000 clones, 74% of them detected once, and about 4.4% sits in the top ten. The sample consisted of PBMCs. Source of these receptors: a woman aged 45-65 years in good health and CMV-seropositive. CDR3s include the opening cysteine and the closing phenylalanine or tryptophan. The D gene is left open where the match is weak. Some rows mark clone size as missing; the rest say once, few, many or name a class of expanded clone.

clone_size	v_call	d_call	j_call	cdr3_nt	cdr3_aa
NA	TRBV27	NA	TRBJ2-5	TGTGCCAGCAGCTACAGTGGGGCGGGGGAGACCCAGTACTTC	CASSYSGAGETQYF
NA	TRBV7-2	NA	TRBJ1-6	TGTGCCAGCAGCCGACCGGGGAATTCACCCCTCCACTTT	CASSRPGNSPLHF
NA	TRBV10-2	TRBD2	TRBJ2-1	TGCGCCAGCAGCCGGGGGGAAACTGAGCAGTTCTTC	CASSRGETEQFF
NA	TRBV6-5	NA	TRBJ1-2	TGTGCCAGCTCACGGAGGGTTGACTATGGCTACACCTTC	CASSRRVDYGYTF
NA	TRBV5-1	TRBD1	TRBJ1-1	TGCGCCAGCAGTTCCCAGGGGGCAGAGACTGAAGCTTTCTTT	CASSSQGAETEAFF
NA	TRBV5-1	NA	TRBJ2-3	TGCGCCAGCAGCTACGGGTTAGATACGCAGTATTTT	CASSYGLDTQYF
few	TRBV6-1	NA	TRBJ1-6	TGTGCCAGCAGTGAGGCACAGGGAGTAAGTTCACCCCTCCACTTT	CASSEAQGVSSPLHF
NA	TRBV5-6	TRBD1	TRBJ2-7	TGTGCCAGCAGCTTGGTACAGGGGGCCTACGAGCAGTACTTC	CASSLVQGAYEQYF
NA	TRBV5-5	TRBD2	TRBJ2-1	TGTGCCAGCAGCTTGTTAGGCGGGGGGGCCGGTGAGCAGTTCTTC	CASSLLGGGAGEQFF
few	TRBV7-6	NA	TRBJ1-3	TGTGCCAGCAGCTTATCTTCTGGAAACACCATATATTTT	CASSLSSGNTIYF
NA	TRBV5-1	TRBD1	TRBJ1-6	TGCGCCAGCAGCATCGGACAGGATAATTCACCCCTCCACTTT	CASSIGQDNSPLHF
NA	TRBV5-6	TRBD1	TRBJ1-4	TGTGCCAGCAGCTTAGCACAAAGGGGGCGCGGGAGGTATGAAAAACTGTTTTTT	CASSLAQRGRGRYEKLFF
NA	TRBV7-2	NA	TRBJ1-2	TGTGCCAGCAGCATGCGGGACCCAAGGGGTGGCTACACCTTC	CASSMRDPRGGYTF
NA	TRBV11-1	NA	TRBJ1-6	TGTGCCAGCAGTCTACAGGGATCTTCGAATTCACCCCTCCACTTT	CASSLQGSSNSPLHF
NA	TRBV27	TRBD1	TRBJ2-7	TGTGCCAGCAGTCTCTCTTGGACAGGGATTACCTACGAGCAGTACTTC	CASSLSWTGITYEQYF
few	TRBV29-1	NA	TRBJ2-3	TGCAGCGTTGAAGGGGCGGGTAGCACAGATACGCAGTATTTT	CSVEGAGSTDTQYF
NA	TRBV10-2	NA	TRBJ1-6	TGCGCCAGCAGTGAGGATCGCCGGAGGGATTCACCCCTCCACTTT	CASSEDRRRDSPLHF
NA	TRBV9	NA	TRBJ2-1	TGTGCCAGCAGCGTAGCTACTCGGTCAGGGGAGCAGTTCTTC	CASSVATRSGEQFF
NA	TRBV4-2	TRBD1	TRBJ1-2	TGTGCCAGCAGCCAAGATCCCAAGACAGGGACTAACTATGGCTACACCTTC	CASSQDPKTGTNYGYTF
NA	TRBV6-6	NA	TRBJ1-2	TGTGCCAGCGGGACACCAGCTAACTATGGCTACACCTTC	CASGTPANYGYTF
NA	TRBV1	NA	TRBJ2-2	TGCACCAGCAGCCAGGGACAGGGGGCTGTTAACGGGGAGCTGTTTTTT	CTSSQGQGAVNGELFF
NA	TRBV27	TRBD1	TRBJ2-3	TGTGCCAGCAGTTTTTACCCGACAGGGGGACACACAGATACGCAGTATTTT	CASSFYPTGGHTDTQYF
NA	TRBV28	NA	TRBJ2-7	TGTGCCAGCAGTACCCAGGAGGCTCCGGAACCCTACGAGCAGTACTTC	CASSTQEAPEPYEQYF
NA	TRBV19	TRBD2	TRBJ2-3	TGTGCCAGCAGACTCACGGGGGGGCCCGATACGCAGTATTTT	CASRLTGGPDTQYF
NA	TRBV18	TRBD1	TRBJ2-5	TGTGCCAGCTCACTACAGGGGGCGGAAAAGACCCAGTACTTC	CASSLQGAEKTQYF
NA	TRBV5-6	NA	TRBJ2-7	TGTGCCAGCACCCTAAGTTGGGGGGACGCCTACGAGCAGTACTTC	CASTLSWGDAYEQYF
NA	TRBV12-5	TRBD2	TRBJ2-1	TGTGCTAGTGGTTTGATAACTAGCGGGGGATCTTGGGAGCAGTTCTTC	CASGLITSGGSWEQFF
few	TRBV12-5	TRBD2	TRBJ2-3	TGTGCTAGTGGTCCCATCGGGACTAGCTTCGCAGATACGCAGTATTTT	CASGPIGTSFADTQYF
few	TRBV6-6	NA	TRBJ2-2	TGTGCCAGCACGATAGACAGAAACACCGGGGAGCTGTTTTTT	CASTIDRNTGELFF
few	TRBV11-2	TRBD1	TRBJ1-2	TGTGCCAGCAGCCCCGACAGGGAGTATGGCTACACCTTC	CASSPDREYGYTF
NA	TRBV7-6	TRBD1	TRBJ1-6	TGTGCCAGCAGCTTAACCACAGGGGGCGTTTCACCCCTCCACTTT	CASSLTTGGVSPLHF
NA	TRBV18	NA	TRBJ1-6	TGTGCCAGCTCACACAGGGACCTCCTAAATAATTCACCCCTCCACTTT	CASSHRDLLNNSPLHF
few	TRBV7-2	NA	TRBJ1-5	TGTGCCAGCACTCGGCAGGAAGGTCAGCCCCAGCATTTT	CASTRQEGQPQHF
NA	TRBV5-5	NA	TRBJ2-7	TGTGCCAGCAGGGTATCGGACGGGGCCTACGAGCAGTACTTC	CASRVSDGAYEQYF
few	TRBV7-6	NA	TRBJ1-4	TGTGCCAGCAGCACGACGGCAGGGGATGAAAAACTGTTTTTT	CASSTTAGDEKLFF
NA	TRBV5-1	NA	TRBJ1-4	TGCGCCAGCAGCGCCACCGGGACTACTAATGAAAAACTGTTTTTT	CASSATGTTNEKLFF
NA	TRBV4-2	TRBD2	TRBJ2-7	TGTGCCAGCAGCCAGGCCGGGACTAGCGGGGGGGAGCAGTACTTC	CASSQAGTSGGEQYF
NA	TRBV20-1	NA	TRBJ2-1	TGCAGTGCTAGAGATAAGAGGGAGCAGTTCTTC	CSARDKREQFF
NA	TRBV29-1	NA	TRBJ1-2	TGCAGCGTTGACCCCTATCTGGACTCTCACTATGGCTACACCTTC	CSVDPYLDSHYGYTF
NA	TRBV7-8	TRBD1	TRBJ1-2	TGTGCCAGCAGCTTTAGGACAGGGGATGGCTACACCTTC	CASSFRTGDGYTF
NA	TRBV11-2	NA	TRBJ1-2	TGTGCCAGCAGCCCGGACAGCTACTTTGGCTACACCTTC	CASSPDSYFGYTF
NA	TRBV6-1	NA	TRBJ1-2	TGTGCCAGCCGAAGACCACACAGGGACTATGGCTACACCTTC	CASRRPHRDYGYTF
NA	TRBV15	NA	TRBJ2-5	TGTGCCACCGGTAAAAGGGCAGGGCGAGAGACCCAGTACTTC	CATGKRAGRETQYF
NA	TRBV10-1	NA	TRBJ2-1	TGCGCCAGCAGTACTAGGGAGCAGTTCTTC	CASSTREQFF
NA	TRBV5-6	NA	TRBJ2-7	TGTGCCAGCAGCTTCAATTACGAGCAGTACTTC	CASSFNYEQYF
few	TRBV5-1	TRBD1	TRBJ1-5	TGCGCCAGCAGCCCGGAGGGACAGGGGAGCAATCAGCCCCAGCATTTT	CASSPEGQGSNQPQHF
NA	TRBV27	NA	TRBJ1-1	TGTGCCAGCAGTTTATCTCGTGGCTACACTGAAGCTTTCTTT	CASSLSRGYTEAFF
few	TRBV10-1	NA	TRBJ2-7	TGCGCCAGCAGTGAGTATGGGGGGTATGGCGAGCAGTACTTC	CASSEYGGYGEQYF
once	TRBV19	TRBD1	TRBJ1-6	TGTGCCAGCAATATAGCCGGGACAGCAAATTCACCCCTCCACTTT	CASNIAGTANSPLHF
NA	TRBV6-5	NA	TRBJ2-7	TGTGCCAGCAGTTATTCCGGCCGAGGGGGGGGAGGGGAGCAGTACTTC	CASSYSGRGGGGEQYF
NA	TRBV4-1	TRBD2	TRBJ2-4	TGCGCCAGCAGCCAAGAGATAGTAGCGGGGGACACCAAAAACATTCAGTACTTC	CASSQEIVAGDTKNIQYF
NA	TRBV7-9	NA	TRBJ2-4	TGTGCCAGCAGCACACCGGGACAAGTCACGCAGGACATTCAGTACTTC	CASSTPGQVTQDIQYF
few	TRBV6-1	NA	TRBJ2-1	TGTGCCAGTAACACAGGGATTACCTACAATGAGCAGTTCTTC	CASNTGITYNEQFF